A single sample is the source of the 20 T cell receptor beta chains below, sequenced in a study of neurological immune-mediated disorders. A single record per CDR3 protein comes from TCRdb applying MiXCR to the 5' RACE reads. The table lists about 71,000 distinct CDR3 sequences, about 4.9% of them singletons, with around 6.9% in the top ten. Material: PBMCs. The receptor set was obtained from a young man with multiple sclerosis.

This clonotype has at least ten counts. The chain employs TRBV5-8 and TRBJ2-6, with D perhaps matching TRBD2 (5 bases). Per germline, CDR1 SGHTS and CDR2 YDEGEE. CDR3 length equals 14 residues. V lost 5 bases to trimming and J lost 2 bases, with 8 bases between them. CDR3 nucleotide sequence: TGTGCCAGCAGGCGGGTAGCTGGGGCCAACGTCCTGACTTTC. Translating it yields CASRRVAGANVLTF.

This clonotype was observed at least ten times. V usage is TRBV2 and J usage is TRBJ2-5; 7 positions match TRBD2. The trim removed 3 bases at V and 13 bases at J, leaving 11 bases unmatched. Germline V gene data show CDR1 as SNHLY and CDR2 as FYNNEI. The CDR3 contains 13 residues. CDR3 sequence: CASSDLLATTGYF. The CDR3 DNA follows: TGTGCCAGCAGTGACCTACTAGCGACGACTGGGTACTTC.

This clonotype was detected a few times. The J gene is TRBJ2-1, the V gene TRBV11-2; 11 bases are shared with TRBD2. This CDR3 is 16 amino acids long. V shed 4 bases, J shed 3 bases, and the junction held 5 bases outside the gene matches. Germline V gene data show CDR1 as SGHAT and CDR2 as FQNNGV. This CDR3 is CASSSPGTSGYNEQFF. The CDR3, as DNA: TGTGCCAGCAGCTCCCCCGGGACTAGCGGCTACAATGAGCAGTTCTTC.

At least ten counts were recorded for this clonotype. The gene calls are TRBV29-1 and TRBJ2-7, with 7 bases that match TRBD1. The CDR3 runs 14 residues. With 4 bases clipped from V and 1 base from J, the junction kept 7 bases outside the gene matches. Germline values: CDR1 SQVTM, CDR2 ANQGSEA. CDR3 sequence (DNA): TGCAGCGTTGTTCCCGGGACAGAGTCCTACGAGCAGTACTTC. Its translation is CSVVPGTESYEQYF.

This clonotype was seen ten or more times. The V call is TRBV5-1, the J call TRBJ1-2; 7 nucleotides agree with TRBD1. Trimming removed 4 bases from V and 8 bases from J; junction bases left unmatched: 11. CDR3 length: 14 residues. CDR1 is SGHRS and CDR2 is YFSETQ in the germline V gene. The CDR3 spells CASSLEGALEGYTF. CDR3 DNA: TGCGCCAGCAGCCTTGAGGGGGCTCTTGAAGGCTACACCTTC.

The table lists this clonotype with many counts. V and J are TRBV15 and TRBJ1-1; no definite D call. The CDR3 sequence is 14 residues long. Germline V gene data show CDR1 as LNHNV and CDR2 as YYDKDF (reference sequence). V lost 0 bases and J lost 5, with 10 bases in between. The DNA for the CDR3 is TGTGCCACCAGCAGAGATTTTGAGGGTACTGAAGCTTTCTTT. Its translation is CATSRDFEGTEAFF.

This clonotype was observed many times. The chain couples TRBV20-1 to TRBJ2-7, with TRBD1 matching 7 bases. Germline-derived CDR1 and CDR2 are DFQATT and SNEGSKA (reference sequence). CDR3 length equals 12 residues. The V gene end was trimmed by 5 bases and the J gene end by 4 bases; junction bases not matched to a gene: 5. For the CDR3, the DNA is TGCAGTGCTGAGGGGGCTCGGTACGAGCAGTACTTC. Residues: CSAEGARYEQYF.

In the case of this clonotype: The junction and the germline gene differ at one end; a read error may be behind it. The chain links TRBV5-1 to TRBJ1-6; 8 bases are a match to TRBD1. In germline, CDR1 is SGHRS, CDR2 YFSETQ. The CDR3 is 15 residues long. The CDR3 is CASSLARTGRSPLNF. The CDR3 nucleotides read TGCGCCAGCAGCTTGGCCAGGACAGGGCGTTCACCCCTCAACTTT.

This clonotype was picked up a small number of times. This CDR3 fails to terminate in the conserved phenylalanine or tryptophan, so it likely reflects a read error. V and J are TRBV20-1 and TRBJ1-3, with D unclear. Between the trimmed V and J ends, which lost 3 bases and 0 bases, there was a span of 9 bases. CDR1 and CDR2 from the germline V gene are DFQATT and SNEGSKA (reference sequence). The CDR3 consists of 14 residues. The CDR3 DNA sequence: TGCAGTGCTAGGGAGGAAGGCTCTGGAAACACCATATATTAT. Translating it yields CSAREEGSGNTIYY.

The rearrangement joins TRBV6-5 to TRBJ1-4; no firm D call. This CDR3 spans 11 amino acids. Germline V CDR1 and CDR2: MNHEY, SVGAGI. V lost 4 bases to trimming and J lost 8 bases, with 5 bases between them. The chain's CDR3 is CASSSREKLFF. CDR3 bases: TGTGCCAGCAGTTCCCGCGAAAAACTGTTTTTT.

This sequence joins TRBV6-6 and TRBJ1-5; D is undetermined. CDR3 size: 12 residues. The germline gives CDR1 MNHNY, CDR2 SVGAGI (reference sequence). V dropped 10 bases and J dropped 3 bases, with 10 bases sitting between them. The CDR3: CATSGNNQPQHF. The CDR3 DNA follows: TGTGCCACTTCTGGGAACAATCAGCCCCAGCATTTT.

There are many counts of this clonotype. This sequence joins TRBV6-6 and TRBJ1-4, with 8 bases fitting TRBD1. Trimming cost V 4 bases and J 6 bases; bases outside gene matches: 7. Germline-derived CDR1 and CDR2 are MNHNY and SVGAGI (reference sequence). This CDR3 has 15 amino acids. The CDR3 reads CASSSAGTGDEKLFF. In DNA, the CDR3 is TGTGCCAGCAGTTCCGCCGGGACAGGAGATGAAAAACTGTTTTTT.

The genes are TRBV7-9 and TRBJ1-1; D gene unclear. Trimming removed 6 bases at V and 1 base at J, with 6 bases between. CDR1 SEHNR and CDR2 FQNEAQ come from the germline V gene (reference sequence). The CDR3 loop spans 12 amino acids. CDR3 nucleotide sequence: TGTGCCAGCAGAAGGCAGAACACTGAAGCTTTCTTT. Protein: CASRRQNTEAFF.

This clonotype came up many times. V gene TRBV5-1 combines with J gene TRBJ1-1; unclear D gene. Looked up from germline, CDR1 is SGHRS and CDR2 is YFSETQ. This CDR3 is 13 amino acids long. V lost 1 base and J lost 1, with 5 bases in between. CDR3 region: CASSLTENTEAFF. For the CDR3, the DNA is TGCGCCAGCAGCTTGACAGAGAACACTGAAGCTTTCTTT.

This clonotype has ten or more counts. CDR3 sequence reads: CSARHGQGAETQYF. The CDR3 DNA sequence: TGCAGTGCCAGACATGGACAGGGAGCGGAGACCCAGTACTTC. This rearrangement joins TRBV20-1 to TRBJ2-5; 8 nucleotides line up with TRBD1. The CDR3 length is 14 residues. With 6 bases clipped from V and 5 bases from J, the junction kept 11 bases outside the gene matches. CDR1 and CDR2 from the germline V gene are DFQATT and SNEGSKA (reference sequence).

This clonotype was observed many times. The chain joins TRBV6-5 to TRBJ1-5, with a weak D call TRBD1 (6 bases). The V end lost 6 bases, the J end lost 3 bases, and 18 bases lay between the germline ends. From germline, CDR1 is MNHEY and CDR2 SVGAGI. CDR3 length: 16 residues. CDR3 amino acids: CASSRAGGGSNQPQHF. The CDR3 nucleotides are TGTGCCAGCAGCCGCGCTGGGGGGGGCTCCAATCAGCCCCAGCATTTT.

V usage is TRBV20-1 and J usage is TRBJ2-3; D is unresolved. V shed 8 bases and J shed 5 bases, with 17 bases lying between them. The germline gives CDR1 DFQATT, CDR2 SNEGSKA (reference sequence). This CDR3 region has 13 residues. The CDR3 DNA reads as TGCAGTACTAACAAGGACCCTGAAGATACGCAGTATTTT. Protein product: CSTNKDPEDTQYF.

In the case of this clonotype: One end of the junction varies from germline; a read error may be responsible. The chain links TRBV5-1 to TRBJ1-6; a possible D gene is TRBD1 (6 bases). Germline V gene lookup returns CDR1 SGHRS and CDR2 YFSETQ. CDR3 length equals 16 residues. CDR3 DNA sequence: TGCGCCAGCAGCCCGAGGGGGAGCTCCTATAATTCACCCCTCAACTTT. Its protein is CASSPRGSSYNSPLNF.

The chain recombines TRBV5-1 with TRBJ1-1; 8 bases line up with TRBD1. CDR3 length equals 15 residues. Per germline, CDR1 SGHRS and CDR2 YFSETQ. V was pared by 4 bases and J by 4 bases, with 9 bases of the junction left unmatched. The CDR3 is CASSRGGQGATEAFF. CDR3 nucleotides: TGCGCCAGCAGCCGGGGAGGCCAGGGGGCCACTGAAGCTTTCTTT.

This clonotype showed up many times. The chain is built from TRBV4-1 and TRBJ1-3; D remains ambiguous. V was shortened by 0 bases and J by 4 bases, with 10 bases between the two germline ends. The CDR3 has 15 residues. The V gene's germline CDR1 is MGHRA and CDR2 YSYEKL. The DNA for the CDR3 is TGCGCCAGCAGCCAAGATCGGGCAGCCGGAAACACCATATATTTT. Translating gives CASSQDRAAGNTIYF.